This is a list of T cell receptor beta chains from one sample in a study of blood T cell repertoires in COVID-19. The data were produced by immunoSEQ multiplex PCR, yet TCRdb's version contains in-frame clones alone and is incomplete. The sample consists of some 45,000 clones, 91% of them appearing once. Sequencing was carried out using peripheral blood. The receptors originated from an older man with active COVID-19. Both conserved end residues are part of each CDR3.

CDR3,V,J
CASSLVLSQETQYF,TRBV5-1,TRBJ2-5
CASMGQGARSNQPQHF,TRBV19,TRBJ1-5
CASSEYSGRSNQPQHF,TRBV6-1,TRBJ1-5
CASRQLGTVGNSPLHF,TRBV3-1/TRBV3-2,TRBJ1-6
CASTKDRYISGANVLTF,TRBV18,TRBJ2-6
CSVILAGSLETQYF,TRBV29-1,TRBJ2-5
CSVETYGGGTDTQYF,TRBV29-1,TRBJ2-3
CAISGGAGDEQFF,TRBV10-3,TRBJ2-1
CASSMVDSYEQYF,TRBV19,TRBJ2-7
CASRPTGKGEAFF,TRBV6-2/TRBV6-3,TRBJ1-1
CASSPTFGGGRNEQFF,TRBV7-8,TRBJ2-1
CSVTGDGANVLTF,TRBV29-1,TRBJ2-6
CASSHQHAQGVNGYTF,TRBV3-1/TRBV3-2,TRBJ1-2
CASSIGLGTGEKQPQHF,TRBV19,TRBJ1-5
CATSRDRTGTDTQYF,TRBV15,TRBJ2-3
CASSPGAGTEDEQYF,TRBV18,TRBJ2-7
CASSLGLQGGTEAFF,TRBV5-6,TRBJ1-1
CASRYTELRAFF,TRBV5-8,TRBJ1-1
CASSLEGGRQETQYF,TRBV5-4,TRBJ2-5
CASSQDASGRNEQYF,TRBV3-1/TRBV3-2,TRBJ2-7
CASSRVSGGGSYNEQFF,TRBV6-2/TRBV6-3,TRBJ2-1
CASSQEWAGDTDTQYF,TRBV4-2,TRBJ2-3
CASSEGTGPIPYEQYF,TRBV11-1,TRBJ2-7
CASSYQAGEETQYF,TRBV7-3,TRBJ2-5
CASRPTVADTQYF,TRBV4-1,TRBJ2-3
CASSRDRVSQPQHF,TRBV5-8,TRBJ1-5